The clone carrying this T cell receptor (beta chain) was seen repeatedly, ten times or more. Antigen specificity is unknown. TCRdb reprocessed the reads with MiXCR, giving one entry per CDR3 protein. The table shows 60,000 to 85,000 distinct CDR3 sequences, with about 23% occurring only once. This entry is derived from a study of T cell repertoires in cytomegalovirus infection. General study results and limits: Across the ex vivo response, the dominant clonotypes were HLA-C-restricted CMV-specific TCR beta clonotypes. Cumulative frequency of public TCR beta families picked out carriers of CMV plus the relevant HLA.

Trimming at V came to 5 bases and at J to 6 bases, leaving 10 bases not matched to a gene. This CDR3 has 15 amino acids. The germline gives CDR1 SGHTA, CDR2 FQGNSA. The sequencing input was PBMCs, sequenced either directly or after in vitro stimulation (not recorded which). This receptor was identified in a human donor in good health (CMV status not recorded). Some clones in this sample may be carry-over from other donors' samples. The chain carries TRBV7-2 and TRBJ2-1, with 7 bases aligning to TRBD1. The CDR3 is CASSQRQGRGNEQFF. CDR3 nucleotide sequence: TGTGCCAGCAGCCAAAGACAGGGTAGGGGCAATGAGCAGTTCTTC.